This TCR beta chain was documented in a study of response to subunit inactivated influenza vaccine. From germline, CDR1 is SGHAT and CDR2 FQNNGV. V was clipped by 2 bases and J by 0 bases; unmatched bases: 13. This CDR3 comprises 19 residues. This clonotype occurred a few times. TCRdb redid the calling of the RT-PCR reads with MiXCR, one entry per CDR3 protein. The table shows about 540,000 distinct CDR3 sequences, with around a quarter occurring only once. These sequences were also reported in another study, on T cells expressing NK-cell markers. That study adds: 5'RACE template switching with UMIs generated TCR beta cDNA. Researchers got TCR beta repertoires out of sorted CD3+CD56+NKG2C+, CD3+CD56+NKG2C- and CD3+CD56-NKG2C+ T cells.

This receptor was obtained from a man aged 45 to 65 who received an inactivated influenza vaccine. The starting material was CD4+ T cells sorted from PBMCs, obtained about 12 days after vaccination. V usage is TRBV11-2 and J usage is TRBJ2-4, with 7 bases identical to TRBD2. The DNA of the CDR3 is TGTGCCAGCAGCTTAACCGGGGGGAACGGATTTCTAGCCAAAAACATTCAGTACTTC. Amino acid sequence: CASSLTGGNGFLAKNIQYF.